This entry concerns a single T cell receptor beta chain. Its antigen is as yet unknown. This record belongs to a study of T cells in Graves' hyperthyroidism and ophthalmopathy. The study's findings and limits: Expanded thyroid clonotypes (above 0.001) were mostly also found in blood.

Authors of the study amplified TCR beta CDR3 regions from RNA transcripts. HTBI primers were used for first-round RT-PCR of the TCR CDR3. TCRdb independently ran MiXCR on the multiplex PCR reads; one entry per CDR3 protein. The sample includes fewer than 300,000 distinct CDR3 sequences, under 30% of them seen just once. The TCR originated in a man aged 35-49 years with Graves' hyperthyroidism that later progressed to Graves' ophthalmopathy. The sequenced sample was blood.

CDR3 sequence: CASSPYSLDSSSYEQYF. The CDR3 DNA is TGTGCCAGCAGTCCCTATTCACTGGACAGCAGCTCCTACGAGCAGTACTTC. The genes are TRBV6-2 or TRBV6-3 and TRBJ2-7; tentative D call: TRBD1 (6 bases). The germline V gene has CDR1 MNHEY and CDR2 SVGEGT. This CDR3 has 17 amino acids. Deletions cut 5 bases from V and 0 bases from J, with 20 bases between.